The rows below give T cell receptor beta chains drawn from one sample of a study of human T cells and chemical hapten exposure. Each CDR3 protein gets one entry after TCRdb re-called the RACE reads with MiXCR. Of 180,000 or so distinct CDR3 sequences in the sample, 20% to 25% were seen once. This specimen consisted of whole blood, obtained in connection with sensitization to the hapten diphenylcyclopropenone (DPC). These receptors were obtained from a woman between 50 and 59 years old with alopecia areata. Some clones in this sample may be carry-over from other donors' samples. Each CDR3 is given with its conserved first and last residue.

>TRBV12-3/TRBV12-4|TRBJ1-5
CASSLNIGQGSNQPQHF
>TRBV12-3/TRBV12-4|TRBJ2-1
CASSPITPGVSYNEQFF
>TRBV6-6|TRBJ1-4
CASSYPFRAGVEATNEKLFF
>TRBV9|TRBJ2-2
CASSIQGHGELFF
>TRBV18|TRBJ1-1
CASSPVEGATEAFF
>TRBV25-1|TRBJ1-2
CASSSSPGNYGYTF
>TRBV29-1|TRBJ1-2
CSVEKPRQGGYGYTF
>TRBV18|TRBJ1-1
CASSRDSLSTEAFF
>TRBV14|TRBJ2-1
CASSQWGQGPYNEQFF
>TRBV29-1|TRBJ2-1
CSVGTHTYNEQFF
>TRBV20-1|TRBJ2-7
CSVMREGRYEQYF
>TRBV29-1|TRBJ2-5
CSVEKGAETQYF
>TRBV5-5|TRBJ2-2
CASSSAGLAGLNTGELFF
>TRBV5-1|TRBJ2-7
CASSLTGAQPYEQYF
>TRBV7-2|TRBJ2-3
CATQLRGGKDTQYF
>TRBV5-1|TRBJ1-1
CASSLQGVTNTEAFF
>TRBV11-2|TRBJ2-7
CASSWSGGQSEYEQYF
>TRBV28|TRBJ2-1
CASSGTSGSYNEQFF
>TRBV10-3|TRBJ1-1
CAIREGFYTEAFF
>TRBV30|TRBJ2-6
CAWGPGANVLTF
>TRBV12-3/TRBV12-4|TRBJ2-3
CASGLRRTSTDTQYF
>TRBV3-1|TRBJ1-1
CASSQTMNTEAFF
>TRBV6-2/TRBV6-3|TRBJ2-5
CASRFWLKETQYF
>TRBV19|TRBJ2-1
CASNPDRGPYNEQFF
>TRBV12-3/TRBV12-4|TRBJ2-5
CASSLSGGGPQYF
>TRBV7-2|TRBJ1-2
CASSYKQGSYGYTF
>TRBV20-1|TRBJ1-1
CSAGSTEAFF
>TRBV18|TRBJ1-4
CASSPDRDEKLFF
>TRBV10-1|TRBJ1-1
CASSGTEAFF
>TRBV20-1|TRBJ2-7
CSALTTGFGEQYF
>TRBV7-2|TRBJ2-3
CASSFSGYTDTQYF
>TRBV20-1|TRBJ2-1
CSAREYRTGSGRYSEQFF
>TRBV5-1|TRBJ2-1
CASSLATSGSSYNEQFF
>TRBV20-1|TRBJ1-1
CSAREDPNTEAFF
>TRBV6-4|TRBJ2-3
CASSDKATDTQYF
>TRBV29-1|TRBJ2-1
CSVAGNEQFF
>TRBV7-3|TRBJ1-5
CASSFPGQLSNQPQHF
>TRBV20-1|TRBJ2-7
CSAGGKEGQYF
>TRBV20-1|TRBJ1-5
CSAAWDSNQPQHF
>TRBV29-1|TRBJ2-5
CSVDQGQETQYF
>TRBV5-1|TRBJ2-7
CASSSPGQGAWEQYF
>TRBV7-9|TRBJ1-6
CASSYDGTSSYNSPLHF
>TRBV6-1|TRBJ2-3
CASSGTGLTDTQYF
>TRBV20-1|TRBJ2-1
CSARVAGDEQFF
>TRBV9|TRBJ2-3
CASSVGPAGDTQYF
>TRBV7-7|TRBJ2-2
CASMDLANTGELFF
>TRBV4-2|TRBJ2-2
CASSQARTGGTGELFF